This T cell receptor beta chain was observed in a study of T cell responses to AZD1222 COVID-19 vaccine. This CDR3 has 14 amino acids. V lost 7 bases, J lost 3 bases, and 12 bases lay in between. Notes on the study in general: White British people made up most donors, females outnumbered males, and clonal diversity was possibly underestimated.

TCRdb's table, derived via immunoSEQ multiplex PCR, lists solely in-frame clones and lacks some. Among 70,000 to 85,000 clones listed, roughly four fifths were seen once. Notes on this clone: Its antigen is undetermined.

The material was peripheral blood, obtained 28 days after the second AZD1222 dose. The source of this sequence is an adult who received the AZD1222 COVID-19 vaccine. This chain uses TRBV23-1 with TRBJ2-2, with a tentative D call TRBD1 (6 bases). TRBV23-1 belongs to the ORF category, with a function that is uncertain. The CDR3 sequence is CASNPDRYTGELFF. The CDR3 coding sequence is TGCGCCAGCAACCCCGACAGGTACACCGGGGAGCTGTTTTTT.